This T cell receptor beta chain was documented in a study of blood T cells in healthy people across ages. Using a J-beta primer mix together with a sample-barcoded 5' primer, a second PCR was run for about 7 to 12 cycles. TCRdb re-analysed the 5' RACE reads in MiXCR, keeping a single row per CDR3 protein. The top ten clones hold 10% to 15% of a sample with approximately 800,000 distinct CDR3 sequences, under 40% of them seen once. Study-level findings and limits: There was no known CMV status for donors, so expanded clonotype changes were possibly confounded.

Isolation of PBMCs gave at least 6 million cells per sample. Turning to this clonotype: Its antigen is not known. This may arise from a read error, as a much more abundant clone is one base away.

The receptor's source is a man younger than 35 in good health. The sequenced material came from blood.

The CDR3 DNA follows: TGCGCCAGCAGCCAAGATGCTGACTCACCCCTCCACTTT. Translating gives CASSQDADSPLHF. The chain carries TRBV4-3 and TRBJ1-6; no clear D gene. Germline V gene data show CDR1 as LGHNA and CDR2 as YSLEER. The CDR3 runs to 13 residues. V gave up 0 bases and J gave up 10 bases, with 7 bases separating them.